This T cell receptor beta chain was recorded in a study of T cell responses to AZD1222 COVID-19 vaccine. Assay used: immunoSEQ multiplex PCR; TCRdb lists only in-frame clones, some missing. This table has around 140,000 clones, 85% to 95% appearing once. Germline assignment: CDR1 SGHKS and CDR2 YYEKEE (reference sequence). Trimming took 4 bases from V and 1 from J; bases not matched to a gene: 6. The CDR3 contains 16 residues. This clone was observed a single time. The antigen remains unidentified. Overall study findings and caveats: Vaccine-related CD4 TCRs covered spike, predominating at 160-218 and 743-854. Spike-specific TCRs gained breadth and depth after people received two AZD1222 doses.

Specimen: peripheral blood, collected on day 0 of AZD1222 vaccination. The chain links TRBV5-5 to TRBJ1-3, with 9 nucleotides matching TRBD1. The TCR sequence derives from an adult in good health. CDR3 DNA sequence: TGTGCCAGCAGCCACGACGACAGGGGGTCTGGAAACACCATATATTTT. The encoded protein is CASSHDDRGSGNTIYF.